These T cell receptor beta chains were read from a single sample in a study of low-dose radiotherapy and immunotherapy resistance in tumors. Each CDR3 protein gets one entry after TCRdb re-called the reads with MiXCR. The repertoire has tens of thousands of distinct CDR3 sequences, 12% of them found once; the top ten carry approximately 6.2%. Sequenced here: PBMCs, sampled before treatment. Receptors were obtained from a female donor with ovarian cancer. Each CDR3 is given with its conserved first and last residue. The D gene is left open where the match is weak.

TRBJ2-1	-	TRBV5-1	CASHLGGVVSNEQFF
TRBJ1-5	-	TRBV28	CASSLYGVSKGKGNQPQHF
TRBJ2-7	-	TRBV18	CASSPDRTYEQYF
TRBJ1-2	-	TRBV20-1	CSAPLSGPPGYGYTF
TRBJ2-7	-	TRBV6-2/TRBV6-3	CASRPGGRRTSQQYF
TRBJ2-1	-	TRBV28	CASRLIYEQFF
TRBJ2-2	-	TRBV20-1	CSATSGSGNTGELFF
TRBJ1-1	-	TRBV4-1	CASSQDRTAYTEAFF
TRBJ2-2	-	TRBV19	CASRPSRGQNTGELFF
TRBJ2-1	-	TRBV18	CASSPLTGMNEQFF
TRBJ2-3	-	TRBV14	CASSLIQGRGQHTQYF
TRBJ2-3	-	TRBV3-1	CASSQRGDTQYF
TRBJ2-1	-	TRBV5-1	CASSLVPGTGTRGVYNEQFF
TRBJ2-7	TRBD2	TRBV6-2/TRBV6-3	CASRPIGGTSSYEQYF
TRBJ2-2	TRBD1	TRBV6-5	CASSSTAGQGLKVTGELFF
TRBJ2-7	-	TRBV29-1	CSVEGHPRREQYF
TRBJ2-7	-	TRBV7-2	CASSVEALYEQYF
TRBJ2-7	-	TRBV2	CASSPQRAHEQYF
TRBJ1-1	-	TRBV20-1	CRGLGGSGNTEAFF
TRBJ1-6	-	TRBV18	CASSPLGGNGYGSPLHF
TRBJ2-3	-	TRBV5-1	CASSLLADGTSTDTQYF
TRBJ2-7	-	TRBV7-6	CASSPGTALSSYEQYF
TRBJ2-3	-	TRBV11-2	CASSLRGAGTDTQYF
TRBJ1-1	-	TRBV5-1	CASSTGQVDTEAFF
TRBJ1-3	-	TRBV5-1	CASSLASDSGNTIYF
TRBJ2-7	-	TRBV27	CASSLSSVSYEQYF
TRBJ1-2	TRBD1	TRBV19	CASSIASTGVHYGYTF
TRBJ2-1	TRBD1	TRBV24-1	CATSDPRQGSNEQFF
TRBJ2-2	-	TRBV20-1	CSAREGVNTGELFF
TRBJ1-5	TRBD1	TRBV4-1	CASSPGQAGGLGNQPQHF
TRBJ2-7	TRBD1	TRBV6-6	CASRQGQGAYEQYF
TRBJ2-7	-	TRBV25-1	CASRQWGSYEKYF
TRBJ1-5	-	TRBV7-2	CASSFGGVGNQPQHF
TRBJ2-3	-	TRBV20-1	CSALGGEGADTQYF
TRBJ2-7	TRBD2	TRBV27	CASSPSGGAYEQYF
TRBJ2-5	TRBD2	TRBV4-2	CASRRSSGGEQETQYF
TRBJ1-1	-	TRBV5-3	CASSPGLGGAFF
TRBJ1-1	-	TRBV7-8	CASSFPGGTMNTEAFF
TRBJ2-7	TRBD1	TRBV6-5	CASSYRPGTGANSYEQYF
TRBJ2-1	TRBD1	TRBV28	CASSLFPGQGAREQFF
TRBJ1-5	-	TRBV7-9	CASSLCLTGCSNQPQHF
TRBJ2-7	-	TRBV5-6	CASSRPRDKFYEQYF
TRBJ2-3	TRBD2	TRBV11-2	CASSLVRGGTDTQYF
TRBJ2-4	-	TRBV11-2	CASSFPVGVAKNIQYF
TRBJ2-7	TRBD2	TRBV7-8	CASSPRGVYEQYF
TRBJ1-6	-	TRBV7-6	CASSFSRGQYNSPLHF
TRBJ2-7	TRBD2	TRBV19	CASSRAGGYFEQYF
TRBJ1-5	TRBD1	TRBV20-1	CSARGLGQGRNQPQHF
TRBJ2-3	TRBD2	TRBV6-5	CASSRLAGSTDTQYF
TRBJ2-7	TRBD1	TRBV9	CASSATLGTAYEQYF
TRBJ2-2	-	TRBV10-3	CAISETRGADTGELFF
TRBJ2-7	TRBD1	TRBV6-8	CASTGIGTEYEQYF
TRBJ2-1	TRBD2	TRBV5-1	CASSTPSGGHNEQFF
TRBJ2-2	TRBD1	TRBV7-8	CASSLQGAFTGELFF
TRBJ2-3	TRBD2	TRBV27	CASSFRDGRFGDTQYF
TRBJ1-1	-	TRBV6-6	CASSYSQSIEAFF
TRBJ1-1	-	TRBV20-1	CSASQSNTEAFF
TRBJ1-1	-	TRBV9	CASSPVGWGTEAFF